This TCR beta chain was recorded in a study of T cells after yellow fever vaccination. In this sample, this clonotype turned up many times. The target antigen is unknown. Researchers made TCR cDNA using 5'RACE template switching, and this step added a universal primer site and UMIs. TCRdb re-called the 5' RACE reads through MiXCR, storing one row per CDR3 protein. The table shows over 45,000 distinct CDR3 sequences, with approximately 6.9% occurring only once. With 4 bases removed from V and 6 bases from J, the gap between germline ends came to 3 bases. The CDR3 sequence is 10 residues long. The germline V gene has CDR1 MNHEY and CDR2 SMNVEV (reference sequence). Study results and caveats: After the booster, around 95% of CD4 and about 90% of CD8 primary-response clones were re-detected. Peak timing came faster in the weaker secondary response, day 5 versus 15.

The sequencing used CD8+ T cells sorted from PBMCs, collected on the day of the first yellow fever vaccination. The chain employs TRBV27 and TRBJ2-5; D remains unclear. The receptor's source is a man between 18 and 35 years old who received the YFV17D yellow fever vaccine. The CDR3 nucleotides read TGTGCCAGCAGTTCGAAGACCCAGTACTTC. Translating it yields CASSSKTQYF.